This T cell receptor beta chain came from a study of graft-versus-host responses after intestinal transplantation. Overall study context: Recipients had transplants, and these were multivisceral, liver-intestinal, or isolated intestinal. Each patient got anti-thymocyte globulin induction, then tacrolimus and steroids for approximately 3 years. Points from the study as a whole: GvH clones detected in recipient marrow included some appearing first in ileum or blood.

Sequencing was performed with immunoSEQ multiplex PCR; in TCRdb, only in-frame clones are kept and a portion is missing. Of over 120,000 clones in the sample, 92% are singletons; the top ten hold about 0.19%. This CDR3 is built from 15 residues. With 1 base removed from V and 7 bases from J, the gap between germline ends came to 14 bases. As to this clone: Its matching antigen is unknown.

This rearrangement joins TRBV6-7 to TRBJ1-3; no definite D call. TRBV6-7 is filed as an ORF, its function uncertain. Here the sequenced sample was unstimulated CD4+ T cells sorted from spleen or lymph node cells, taken before intestinal transplant. The TCR was taken from a human donor who received an intestinal transplant. The CDR3 DNA reads TGTGCCAGCAGTTACTTAGAAGCAGACATTAACACCATATATTTT. Its protein is CASSYLEADINTIYF.